The 13 T cell receptor beta chains below all came from one sample that was sequenced in a study of blood T cell repertoires in COVID-19. Some clones are missing from TCRdb's copy, which holds only in-frame ones; the method was immunoSEQ multiplex PCR. The profile covers about 230,000 clones, with under 90% appearing a single time and around a sixth taken by the ten largest. The specimen was peripheral blood. The receptors stem from a woman of 80 years or more with active or convalescent COVID-19.

V gene TRBV7-2 combines with J gene TRBJ2-4, with 7 bases fitting TRBD2. Germline V gene data show CDR1 as SGHTA and CDR2 as FQGNSA. The length of the CDR3 is 14 residues. V dropped 2 bases and J dropped 8; count of bases not matched to a gene: 6. For the CDR3, the DNA is TGTGCCAGCAGCTTATCCGGGGGGATTGACATTCAGTACTTC. Translating gives CASSLSGGIDIQYF.

The chain joins TRBV19 to TRBJ1-2, with TRBD1 matching 9 bases. Germline CDR1 is LNHDA and CDR2 is SQIVND (reference sequence). V shed 5 bases, J shed 2 bases, and the junction held 15 bases outside the gene matches. The CDR3 has 18 amino acids. Here the CDR3 reads CASSGTGTGIVYNYGYTF. The CDR3 region has the DNA TGTGCCAGTAGTGGCACCGGGACAGGGATCGTCTACAACTATGGCTACACCTTC.

The chain couples TRBV29-1 to TRBJ1-3; perhaps TRBD1 as D (6 bases). V was cut by 1 base and J by 8 bases, with 15 bases left in between. Germline loops: CDR1 SQVTM, CDR2 ANQGSEA. CDR3 size: 14 residues. The CDR3 bases are TGCAGCGTTGAAGTGGACAGCCTCGGGGACACCATATATTTT. Its translation: CSVEVDSLGDTIYF.

V gene TRBV30 combines with J gene TRBJ1-2; TRBD1 is a possible D gene (6 bases). The germline V gene has CDR1 GTSNPN and CDR2 SVGIG (reference sequence). There are 12 residues in the CDR3. V was pared by 1 base and J by 6 bases, with 9 bases between. This CDR3 is CAWSETGHGYTF. Written as DNA, the CDR3 is TGTGCCTGGAGTGAAACAGGGCATGGCTACACCTTC.

This clone has a single count. This chain uses TRBV24-1 with TRBJ1-4; TRBD1 matches at 8 bases. Germline assignment: CDR1 KGHDR and CDR2 SFDVKD. Losses at the gene ends were 3 bases for V and 15 bases for J; bases not matched to a gene: 5. This CDR3 is 12 amino acids long. CDR3: CATSDRTGRLFF. The CDR3 region has the DNA TGTGCCACCAGTGATAGGACAGGGAGATTGTTTTTT.

This chain links TRBV19 with TRBJ2-3; D unclear. From germline, CDR1 is LNHDA and CDR2 SQIVND (reference sequence). The CDR3 runs to 15 residues. Trimming took 1 base from V and 2 from J, leaving 10 bases between them. This chain's CDR3 is CASSIGGRVTDTQYF. The CDR3 DNA reads TGTGCCAGTAGTATAGGAGGCAGAGTCACAGATACGCAGTATTTT.

The chain is built from TRBV27 and TRBJ2-2; possibly TRBD2 for D (6 bases). The ends were cut back, 5 bases at V and 4 bases at J, with 20 bases in the middle. CDR3 length: 17 amino acids. Germline CDR1 is MNHEY and CDR2 is SMNVEV (reference sequence). The CDR3 DNA follows: TGTGCCAGCAGTGCCCTTCAGACTAGACGGGTCACCGGGGAGCTGTTTTTT. Protein sequence: CASSALQTRRVTGELFF.

The rearrangement uses TRBV9 and TRBJ1-1; D is possibly TRBD1 (5 bases). Germline loops: CDR1 SGDLS, CDR2 YYNGEE. V gave up 3 bases and J gave up 4 bases, with 22 bases separating them. The length of the CDR3 is 17 residues. CDR3 loop: CASSGPGRDSDSTEAFF. The CDR3 DNA reads as TGTGCCAGCAGCGGTCCGGGGCGGGACTCGGACTCCACTGAAGCTTTCTTT.

The chain combines TRBV5-8 with TRBJ2-5; 9 bases map to TRBD2. V was pared by 1 base and J by 5 bases, with 9 bases of the junction left unmatched. CDR1 SGHTS and CDR2 YDEGEE come from the germline V gene. The CDR3 sequence is 16 residues long. The CDR3 region is CASSLRAGGPLETQYF. CDR3 nucleotide sequence: TGTGCCAGCAGCTTGAGGGCGGGAGGGCCTTTGGAGACCCAGTACTTC. The whole variable domain, remainder taken from reference TRBV5-8 and TRBJ2-5, is EAGVTQSPTHLIKTRGQQATLRCSPISGHTSVYWYQQALGLGLQFLLWYDEGEERNRGNFPPRFSGRQFPNYSSELNVNALELEDSALYLCASSLRAGGPLETQYFGPGTRLLVL.

This sequence joins TRBV6-5 and TRBJ1-1, with 7 bases lining up with TRBD1. Per the germline V gene, CDR1 is MNHEY and CDR2 is SVGAGI. This CDR3 is built from 13 residues. The J segment lost 3 bases and the V segment lost 2 bases, leaving 0 bases of the junction unmatched. CDR3 sequence (DNA): TGTGCCAGCAGTTACGACAGGGACACTGAAGCTTTCTTT. Translation gives CASSYDRDTEAFF.

As concerns this clone: One end of the junction varies from germline; a read error may be responsible. The chain links TRBV7-2 to TRBJ1-1; D unresolved. CDR3 size: 11 residues. Germline V gene lookup returns CDR1 SGHTA and CDR2 FQGNSA. This CDR3 reads CASSPSTGAFF. Here the CDR3 DNA reads TGTGCCAGCAGCCCTTCAACTGGAGCTTTCTTT.

V gene TRBV24-1 combines with J gene TRBJ1-2, with D hard to call. Trimming pared 4 bases from V and 6 bases from J, leaving 11 bases between. Germline CDR1 is KGHDR and CDR2 is SFDVKD. This CDR3 contains 13 residues. CDR3: CATSERGANGYTF. The CDR3 DNA follows: TGTGCCACCAGTGAACGTGGAGCAAATGGCTACACCTTC.

This clone turned up a few times. The rearrangement uses TRBV5-1 and TRBJ2-2; 8 bases are a match to TRBD1. The CDR3 is made up of 15 amino acids. V was pared by 2 bases and J by 3 bases, with 3 bases of the junction left unmatched. From germline, CDR1 is SGHRS and CDR2 YFSETQ. The CDR3 sequence: CASSFGTGHTGELFF. For the CDR3, the DNA is TGCGCCAGCAGCTTCGGGACAGGACACACCGGGGAGCTGTTTTTT. Full variable domain (remainder filled in from reference TRBV5-1 and TRBJ2-2): KAGVTQTPRYLIKTRGQQVTLSCSPISGHRSVSWYQQTPGQGLQFLFEYFSETQRNKGNFPGRFSGRQFSNSRSEMNVSTLELGDSALYLCASSFGTGHTGELFFGEGSRLTVL.